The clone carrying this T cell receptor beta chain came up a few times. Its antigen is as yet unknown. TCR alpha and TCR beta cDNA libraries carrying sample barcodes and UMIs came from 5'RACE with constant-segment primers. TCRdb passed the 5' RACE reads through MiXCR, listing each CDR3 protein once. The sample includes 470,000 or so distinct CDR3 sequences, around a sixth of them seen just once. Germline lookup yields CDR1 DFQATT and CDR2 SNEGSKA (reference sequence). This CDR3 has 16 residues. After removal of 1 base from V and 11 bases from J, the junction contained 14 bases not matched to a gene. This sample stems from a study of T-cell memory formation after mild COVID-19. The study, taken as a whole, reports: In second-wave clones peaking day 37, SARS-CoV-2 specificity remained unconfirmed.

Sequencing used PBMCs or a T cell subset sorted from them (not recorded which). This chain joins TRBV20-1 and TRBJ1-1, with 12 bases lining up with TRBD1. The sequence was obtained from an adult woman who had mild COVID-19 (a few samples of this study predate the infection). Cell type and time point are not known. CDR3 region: CSARGGPGQGASRAFF. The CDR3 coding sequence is TGCAGTGCTAGAGGGGGGCCGGGACAGGGGGCCTCACGGGCTTTCTTT.